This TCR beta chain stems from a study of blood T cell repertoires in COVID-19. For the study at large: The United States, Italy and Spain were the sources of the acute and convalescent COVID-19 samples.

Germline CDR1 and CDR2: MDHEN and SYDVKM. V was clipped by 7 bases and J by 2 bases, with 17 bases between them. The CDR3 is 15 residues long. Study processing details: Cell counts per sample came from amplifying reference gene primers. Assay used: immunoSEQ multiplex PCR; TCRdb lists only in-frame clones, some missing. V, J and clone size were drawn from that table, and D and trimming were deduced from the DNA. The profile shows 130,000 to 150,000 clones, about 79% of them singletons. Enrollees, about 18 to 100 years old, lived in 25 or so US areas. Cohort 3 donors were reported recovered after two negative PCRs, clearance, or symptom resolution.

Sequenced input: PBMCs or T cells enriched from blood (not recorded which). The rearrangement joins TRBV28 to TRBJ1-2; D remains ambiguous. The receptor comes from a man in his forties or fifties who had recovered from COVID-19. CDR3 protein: CASTSPWSGNYGYTF. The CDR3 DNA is TGTGCCAGCACCTCCCCGTGGTCAGGAAACTATGGCTACACCTTC.